This T cell receptor beta chain was identified in a study of cytomegalovirus exposure and HLA in healthy donors. Trimming stripped 2 bases from V and 3 bases from J, with 13 bases between. The CDR3 length is 15 residues. Germline values: CDR1 SGHVS, CDR2 FQNEAQ. Study conclusions and caveats: Within the roughly 120 validation repertoires, first-cohort TCR clusters tended to co-occur, according to a later analysis. Cytomegalovirus-associated status was assigned to 164 TCR beta chains.

The protocol was immunoSEQ multiplex PCR, while the TCRdb copy is restricted to in-frame clones and leaves out a portion. The table lists about 310,000 clones, 88% of them singletons. A remark on this clone: Its antigen remains unknown.

V is TRBV7-8 and J is TRBJ2-5; D might be TRBD1 (7 bases). The origin of this receptor is a man in his thirties or forties in good health and CMV-seronegative. Input material: PBMCs. The CDR3 is CASSLPTGEEETQYF. The CDR3 DNA sequence: TGTGCCAGCAGCTTACCCACAGGGGAGGAAGAGACCCAGTACTTC.